Listed below are T cell receptor beta chains from one sample, sequenced in a study of cytomegalovirus exposure and HLA in healthy donors. Data came from immunoSEQ multiplex PCR; TCRdb stores just in-frame clones and leaves some out. The sample yields approximately 150,000 clones, 65% to 80% seen once. The sequenced sample consisted of PBMCs. The receptor source for this set is a woman in her twenties or thirties in good health and CMV-seronegative. Both conserved end residues are part of each CDR3. Fields, in order: V gene, J gene, CDR3 protein.

TRBV5-5	TRBJ2-7	CASSMYQGVGYEQYF
TRBV18	TRBJ2-7	CASSPSPGGSSAEQYF
TRBV14	TRBJ1-1	CASSHLRGQGDGTEAFF
TRBV5-6	TRBJ1-2	CASSLRQGFENTF
TRBV9	TRBJ1-1	CASMRGIDTEAFF
TRBV18	TRBJ1-3	CASLQGTGNTIYF
TRBV7-2	TRBJ2-7	CASSLGRRSYEQYF
TRBV7-2	TRBJ1-5	CASSSGQFNQPQHF
TRBV11-3	TRBJ2-2	CASSSRTGVSTGELFF
TRBV30	TRBJ2-5	CAWSVPPGPRAQYF
TRBV6-5	TRBJ2-1	CASSYGTGEGNEQFF
TRBV30	TRBJ2-7	CAWSFTSYEQYF
TRBV11-2	TRBJ2-4	CASSLKGADIQYF
TRBV11-2	TRBJ1-5	CASSLRQNQPQHF
TRBV25-1	TRBJ2-7	CASSEYGTGRFYEQYF
TRBV7-6	TRBJ2-1	CASTYRGLQSNYNGQFF
TRBV5-1	TRBJ2-7	CASSFTGPRSYEQYF
TRBV6-5	TRBJ2-7	CASSPGQGTYYEQYF
TRBV28	TRBJ2-7	CASRPGSTSHEQYF
TRBV28	TRBJ2-7	CASSLRQGVSYEQYF
TRBV4-3	TRBJ1-2	CASSQDPSYGYTF
TRBV10-2	TRBJ1-2	CASSESGTGRWNTNYGYTF
TRBV13	TRBJ1-1	CASSGDSRNTEAFF
TRBV2	TRBJ1-5	CASRGQGNQPQHF
TRBV19	TRBJ2-1	CASSISSGGLYNEQFF
TRBV6-5	TRBJ2-1	CASSYSGSSYNEQFF
TRBV9	TRBJ2-1	CASSVDLSSYNEQFF
TRBV9	TRBJ1-1	CASSVEAGGWNTEAFF
TRBV6-1	TRBJ1-2	CASVMSQGDYGYTF
TRBV19	TRBJ2-5	CASSLAGVRETQYF
TRBV10-3	TRBJ1-1	CAISESFGMDTEAFF
TRBV27	TRBJ1-5	CASSPRQGTVNSNQPQHF
TRBV28	TRBJ2-7	CASSLSSYEQYF
TRBV30	TRBJ1-1	CAWRRGHTNTEAFF
TRBV30	TRBJ2-7	CAWGGQEHYEQYF
TRBV30	TRBJ2-1	CAWSPGGAGQFF